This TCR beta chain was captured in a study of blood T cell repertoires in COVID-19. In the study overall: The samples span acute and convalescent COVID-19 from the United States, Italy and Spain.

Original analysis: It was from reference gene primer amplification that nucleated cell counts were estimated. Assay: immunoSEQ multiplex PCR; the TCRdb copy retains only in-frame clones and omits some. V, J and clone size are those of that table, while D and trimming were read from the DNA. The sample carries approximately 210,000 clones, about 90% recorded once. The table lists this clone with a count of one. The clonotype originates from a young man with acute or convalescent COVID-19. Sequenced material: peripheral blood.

CDR3 sequence reads: CASSLQGRGNTIYF. CDR3 coding DNA: TGTGCCAGCAGCTTGCAGGGGCGTGGAAACACCATATATTTT. The chain uses TRBV7-8 and TRBJ1-3; TRBD1 is a possible D gene (6 bases). The CDR3 totals 14 residues. Germline V lookup: CDR1 SGHVS, CDR2 FQNEAQ. Trimming took off 3 bases at V and 3 bases at J, with 9 bases between the two ends.